The source of this T cell receptor beta chain is a study of OX40 agonist ivuxolimab in advanced cancers. TCRdb keeps only in-frame clones here, not all; method: immunoSEQ multiplex PCR. Of roughly 67,000 clones listed, about 80% were seen once; the top ten hold 5.5% to 6%. The study, taken as a whole, reports: The study observed clonal expansion of CD4+ and CD8+ blood T cells by week 6 at 0.1 to 3.0 mg/kg.

CDR3 length: 14 residues. From germline, CDR1 is SNHLY and CDR2 FYNNEI. V shed 8 bases and J shed 4 bases, with 12 bases lying between them. Blood specimens came from baseline, cycle 4 day 1, and cycle 7 day 1. A word on this clone: Its antigen remains unknown.

This sequence joins TRBV2 and TRBJ1-6; the D gene is possibly TRBD1 (5 bases). This sequence was found in an adult with an advanced solid tumor such as melanoma, head and neck, liver or kidney cancer. Sequenced material: CD4+ or CD8+ T cells sorted from blood, taken in a trial of the OX40 agonist ivuxolimab. The CDR3 DNA reads TGTGCCAGCCCGCGGGGGGGATATAATTCACCCCTCCACTTT. It yields the protein CASPRGGYNSPLHF.